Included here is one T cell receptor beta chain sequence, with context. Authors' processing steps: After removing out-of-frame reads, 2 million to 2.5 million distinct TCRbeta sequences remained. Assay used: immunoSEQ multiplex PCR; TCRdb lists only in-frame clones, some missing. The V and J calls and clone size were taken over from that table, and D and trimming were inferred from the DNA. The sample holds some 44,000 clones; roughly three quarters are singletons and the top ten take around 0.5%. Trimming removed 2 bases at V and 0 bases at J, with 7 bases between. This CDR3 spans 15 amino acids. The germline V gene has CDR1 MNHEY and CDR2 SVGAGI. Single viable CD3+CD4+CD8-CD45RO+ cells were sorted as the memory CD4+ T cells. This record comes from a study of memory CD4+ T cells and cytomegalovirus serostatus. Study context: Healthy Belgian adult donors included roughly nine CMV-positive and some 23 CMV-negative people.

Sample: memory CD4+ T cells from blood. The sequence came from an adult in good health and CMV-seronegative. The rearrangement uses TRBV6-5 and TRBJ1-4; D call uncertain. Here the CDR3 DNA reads TGTGCCAGCAGTTACCAGGCCGCAACTAATGAAAAACTGTTTTTT. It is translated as CASSYQAATNEKLFF.